The source of this T cell receptor (beta chain) is a study of cytomegalovirus exposure and HLA in healthy donors. Study overall: Early released data had tens of millions of unique TCRs, all coming from HLA-typed donors.

This CDR3 is 14 amino acids long. After removal of 5 bases from V and 7 bases from J, the junction contained 5 bases not matched to a gene. Germline lookup yields CDR1 PRHDT and CDR2 FYEKMQ (reference sequence). PCR used 60 Vbeta primers and 13 Jbeta primers. Clones were sequenced by immunoSEQ multiplex PCR, and TCRdb holds only the in-frame ones, with some missing. The table lists around 200,000 clones, approximately 65% of them singletons. This clonotype originated in a man aged 40-49 years in good health and CMV-seronegative. Sequences were obtained from PBMCs. The rearrangement links TRBV13 to TRBJ2-1; 10 bases map to TRBD1. The CDR3 protein is CASSGRTGGNEQFF. The CDR3 region has the DNA TGTGCCAGCAGCGGGAGGACAGGGGGGAATGAGCAGTTCTTC.